These T cell receptor beta chains were read from a single sample in a study of OX40 agonist ivuxolimab in advanced cancers. Data came from immunoSEQ multiplex PCR; TCRdb stores just in-frame clones and leaves some out. The sample carries under 100,000 clones, less than 85% recorded once. Material: CD4+ or CD8+ T cells sorted from blood, obtained in a trial of the OX40 agonist ivuxolimab. The receptors were sampled from an adult with an advanced solid tumor such as melanoma, head and neck, liver or kidney cancer. Each CDR3 is given without its conserved first and last residue. Part of the rows lack a size; the others show once, few, many or a class for expanded clones.

J gene	V gene	clone size	CDR3 protein
TRBJ2-5	TRBV5-4	.	ASSSQRGGGETQY
TRBJ2-7	TRBV4-1	.	ASSQGTASVMYEQY
TRBJ1-1	TRBV10-3	.	AISESPEAEAF
TRBJ2-7	TRBV18	.	ASSQPRDTDNEQY
TRBJ2-3	TRBV7-2	.	ASSLGLAGPDTQY
TRBJ2-2	TRBV2	.	ASRADRGTGELF
TRBJ2-5	TRBV27	.	ASSLSGYQETQY
TRBJ2-7	TRBV10-2	.	ASIALWGDSYEQY
TRBJ2-5	TRBV5-4	.	ASSRKGEQETQY
TRBJ2-2	TRBV11-2	.	ASSPTGSTGELF
TRBJ1-1	TRBV27	.	ASSHLMMTGRKTNTEAF
TRBJ2-1	TRBV7-9	few	ASSLGNRVGDEQF
TRBJ1-4	TRBV11-2	.	ASSLVTGVNEKLF
TRBJ2-5	TRBV7-8	.	ASSFAASGARNQY
TRBJ1-1	TRBV11-3	once	ASSLLNGRHPATMNTEAF
TRBJ2-2	TRBV18	.	ASSLLDGQGTGELF
TRBJ1-6	TRBV4-2	.	ASSQEPPSDTDNSPLH
TRBJ2-2	TRBV5-1	.	ASSVDRLRTGELF
TRBJ1-5	TRBV6-1	.	ASSGEPGSNQPQH